The 25 T cell receptor beta chains given below trace back to one sample, sequenced in a study of T cell changes during pregnancy in multiple sclerosis (dated by TCRdb to the late 2010s). The method behind the library was the immunoSEQ multiplex PCR assay. The table was pulled from immuneACCESS by TCRdb, which kept in-frame rearrangements only. Such tables lose some clones; where checked, under half of the loss comes from unresolved V genes, and the rest has no known cause. The sample has about 130,000 clones on record, roughly 95% of them singletons. The ten largest clones add up to more than 0.4% of the sample. The input for sequencing was peripheral blood, taken after pregnancy. The receptors were gathered from a female donor with multiple sclerosis, enrolled in a pregnancy study.

The chain carries TRBV11-2 and TRBJ2-2; 7 bases align to TRBD1. CDR3 size: 17 residues. Looked up from germline, CDR1 is SGHAT and CDR2 is FQNNGV. Germline trimming cut 3 bases from V and 1 base from J; bases unmatched to any gene: 8. CDR3 coding DNA: TGTGCCAGCAGCTTGGGGCAGGGGGTCTTGAACACCGGGGAGCTGTTTTTT. It yields the protein CASSLGQGVLNTGELFF.

This chain joins TRBV7-9 and TRBJ2-7; 7 bases line up with TRBD2. V lost 5 bases, J lost 3 bases, and 13 bases stayed unmatched. Germline V gene lookup returns CDR1 SEHNR and CDR2 FQNEAQ (reference sequence). This CDR3 region has 16 residues. The CDR3 region has the DNA TGTGCCAGCAGCCAACCCCCGGGGGGAGTGGACTACGAGCAGTACTTC. It is translated as CASSQPPGGVDYEQYF.

The rearrangement uses TRBV7-9 and TRBJ2-7, with 14 bases aligning to TRBD2. Germline V gene lookup returns CDR1 SEHNR and CDR2 FQNEAQ (reference sequence). The CDR3 is made up of 15 amino acids. After removal of 4 bases from V and 5 bases from J, the junction contained 4 bases not matched to a gene. CDR3 region: CASSSGLAGVNEQYF. CDR3 nucleotides: TGTGCCAGCAGCTCGGGACTAGCGGGAGTCAACGAGCAGTACTTC.

This clone was counted once. The rearrangement links TRBV21-1 to TRBJ2-1; TRBD2, as called in the table, went unchecked against the DNA. TRBV21-1 constitutes a pseudogene. This CDR3 comprises 15 residues. CDR3 protein: CASSNWDCPFSEQFF. DNA for the CDR3: TGTGCCAGCAGCAACTGGGACTGCCCCTTTAGTGAGCAGTTCTTC.

This clone was seen only once. The chain uses TRBV5-5 and TRBJ2-7; possibly TRBD1 for D (6 bases). The germline CDR1 and CDR2 sequences are SGHKS and YYEKEE (reference sequence). Trimming pared 5 bases from V and 0 bases from J, leaving 12 bases between. The CDR3 length is 14 residues. CDR3 amino acids: CASSTGHSSYEQYF. CDR3 DNA: TGTGCCAGCAGTACGGGACACTCCTCCTACGAGCAGTACTTC.

J is TRBJ2-3 and V is TRBV9; TRBD2 matches at 9 bases. This CDR3 region has 15 residues. J was trimmed by 2 bases and V by 5 bases; bases with no gene match: 6. From germline, CDR1 is SGDLS and CDR2 YYNGEE. CDR3 protein: CASRGLADPTDTQYF. DNA for the CDR3: TGTGCCAGCAGGGGACTAGCAGATCCCACAGATACGCAGTATTTT.

This chain uses TRBV6-6 with TRBJ2-2, with D perhaps TRBD2 (6 bases). The CDR3 runs 15 residues. Germline-derived CDR1 and CDR2 are MNHNY and SVGAGI (reference sequence). Trimming took off 4 bases at V and 4 bases at J, with 13 bases between the two ends. The CDR3 DNA is TGTGCCAGCAGTTCCACAACTAGCTTCACCGGGGAGCTGTTTTTT. Protein sequence: CASSSTTSFTGELFF.

V is TRBV9 and J is TRBJ1-2; 9 bases are shared with TRBD1. Germline V lookup: CDR1 SGDLS, CDR2 YYNGEE. The CDR3 is 18 residues long. V shed 4 bases, J shed 8 bases, and the junction held 21 bases outside the gene matches. Here the CDR3 reads CASSRRGRGQGGLGGYTF. CDR3 DNA: TGTGCCAGCAGCCGTAGGGGTCGGGGACAGGGAGGGTTGGGCGGCTACACCTTC.

This chain links TRBV27 with TRBJ2-1, with a weak D call TRBD1 (6 bases). The germline gives CDR1 MNHEY, CDR2 SMNVEV (reference sequence). The ends were cut back, 2 bases at V and 3 bases at J, with 14 bases in the middle. This CDR3 contains 16 residues. The CDR3 loop reads CASSLELGTHYNEQFF. The CDR3, as DNA: TGTGCCAGCAGTTTAGAATTAGGGACACACTACAATGAGCAGTTCTTC.

This chain uses TRBV29-1 with TRBJ2-7; 7 bases line up with TRBD1. V dropped 4 bases and J dropped 6; count of bases not matched to a gene: 12. Germline CDR1 SQVTM, CDR2 ANQGSEA. There are 14 residues in the CDR3. CDR3 sequence: CSVGTGQSIFEQYF. The CDR3 DNA sequence: TGCAGCGTTGGAACGGGACAGAGCATCTTCGAGCAGTACTTC.

This clone was detected once. V is TRBV28 and J is TRBJ2-1, with D tentatively TRBD2 (5 bases). Germline CDR1 and CDR2: MDHEN and SYDVKM. V dropped 5 bases and J dropped 7 bases, with 9 bases sitting between them. There are 12 residues in the CDR3. The CDR3 sequence: CASSPRENEQFF. The DNA for the CDR3 is TGTGCCAGCAGTCCTAGGGAGAATGAGCAGTTCTTC.

CDR3: CASSLTGSSGNTIYF. CDR3 DNA sequence: TGTGCCAGTAGTTTGACAGGTAGCTCTGGAAACACCATATATTTT. The chain recombines TRBV19 with TRBJ1-3; perhaps TRBD1 as D (6 bases). V was clipped by 5 bases and J by 0 bases, with 11 bases between them. There are 15 residues in the CDR3. The V gene's germline CDR1 is LNHDA and CDR2 SQIVND (reference sequence).

Only one count was recorded for this clone. The chain employs TRBV6-5 and TRBJ1-5; 8 positions agree with TRBD1. The CDR3 runs to 13 residues. V was clipped by 6 bases and J by 5 bases; unmatched bases: 3. Germline CDR1 and CDR2: MNHEY and SVGAGI. The CDR3 here is CASRPDRDQPQHF. CDR3 DNA sequence: TGTGCCAGCAGGCCGGACAGGGATCAGCCCCAGCATTTT.

V is TRBV7-2 and J is TRBJ2-7; a weak D match, TRBD1 (6 bases). CDR1 and CDR2 (germline): SGHTA, FQGNSA. This CDR3 has 15 amino acids. V was clipped by 3 bases and J by 1 base, with 13 bases between them. The CDR3 DNA follows: TGTGCCAGCAGCTTTGGTGGGGGACAATCCTACGAGCAGTACTTC. This encodes CASSFGGGQSYEQYF.

The chain carries TRBV6-1 and TRBJ2-1; 13 bases match TRBD2. Trimming at V came to 4 bases and at J to 8 bases, leaving 11 bases not matched to a gene. The CDR3 length is 17 residues. Germline CDR1 MNHNS, CDR2 SASEGT. The CDR3 nucleotides are TGTGCCAGCAGTGCCTGGACTAGCGGGAGTATATGGGATGAGCAGTTCTTC. It codes for CASSAWTSGSIWDEQFF.

Notes on this clone: A read error may account for a junction end that differs from germline. The rearrangement uses TRBV7-2 and TRBJ2-5; possible D gene TRBD1, 6 bases. The CDR3 length is 12 residues. CDR1 and CDR2 (germline): SGHTA, FQGNSA. CDR3 coding DNA: TGTGCCAGCAGCTCGGACAGACCTCCGTCGAACTTC. Protein sequence: CASSSDRPPSNF. The full variable domain, rest sourced from reference TRBV7-2 and TRBJ2-5, is GAGVSQSPSNKVTEKGKDVELRCDPISGHTALYWYRQSLGQGLEFLIYFQGNSAPDKSGLPSDRFSAERTGGSVSTLTIQRTQQEDSAVYLCASSSDRPPSNFGPGTRLLVL.

The chain carries TRBV9 and TRBJ2-7; the D is unclear. Germline loops: CDR1 SGDLS, CDR2 YYNGEE. Between the trimmed V and J ends, which lost 2 bases and 6 bases, there was a span of 6 bases. The CDR3 runs to 11 residues. Written as DNA, the CDR3 is TGTGCCAGCAGCGTTTCCGGCGAGCAGTACTTC. This codes for CASSVSGEQYF.

The table lists this clone with a few counts. The chain has TRBV28 and TRBJ1-5; possibly TRBD1 for D (5 bases). This CDR3 is 11 amino acids long. V was clipped by 10 bases and J by 7 bases, with 11 bases between them. Germline-derived CDR1 and CDR2 are MDHEN and SYDVKM. CDR3 in amino acids: CATARGQPQHF. CDR3 bases: TGTGCCACCGCCCGGGGGCAGCCCCAGCATTTT.

The chain couples TRBV30 to TRBJ1-1; maybe TRBD1 (5 bases). V was pared by 0 bases and J by 6 bases, with 17 bases between. Germline values: CDR1 GTSNPN, CDR2 SVGIG (reference sequence). The CDR3 has 15 amino acids. The CDR3 region has the DNA TGTGCCTGGAGTGTACGGGGGAGACGGGATCCTGAAGCTTTCTTT. It codes for CAWSVRGRRDPEAFF. Together with reference TRBV30 and TRBJ1-1, the CDR3 gives the full variable domain: SQTIHQWPATLVQPVGSPLSLECTVEGTSNPNLYWYRQAAGRGLQLLFYSVGIGQISSEVPQNLSASRPQDRQFILSSKKLLLSDSGFYLCAWSVRGRRDPEAFFGQGTRLTVV.

The rearrangement joins TRBV7-9 to TRBJ2-2; TRBD1 agrees at 10 bases. V trimming: 5 bases; J trimming: 1 base; junction bases outside the gene matches: 4. The CDR3 extends over 16 amino acids. The germline CDR1 and CDR2 sequences are SEHNR and FQNEAQ (reference sequence). CDR3 sequence reads: CASSLGQGWNTGELFF. In DNA, the CDR3 is TGTGCCAGCAGCCTGGGACAGGGGTGGAACACCGGGGAGCTGTTTTTT.

The chain has TRBV6-1 and TRBJ2-5, with 7 bases identical to TRBD2. The CDR3 sequence is 14 residues long. J gave up 0 bases and V 7 bases, and 5 bases lay outside the gene matches. Germline CDR1 and CDR2: MNHNS and SASEGT. The CDR3 DNA reads as TGTGCCAGCAACTGGGGGGGGGACCAAGAGACCCAGTACTTC. Its protein is CASNWGGDQETQYF.

The chain links TRBV11-2 to TRBJ2-3; TRBD2 matches at 8 bases. Germline CDR1 and CDR2: SGHAT and FQNNGV. The junction had 4 bases not matched to a gene; V was cut back by 1 base and J by 4 bases. This CDR3 contains 15 residues. Here the CDR3 reads CASSLAGGPADTQYF. CDR3 nucleotide sequence: TGTGCCAGCAGCTTAGCGGGAGGGCCGGCAGATACGCAGTATTTT.

The V call is TRBV30, the J call TRBJ1-2; the match to TRBD1 covers 8 bases. CDR3 size: 15 residues. Germline V gene sequence: CDR1 GTSNPN, CDR2 SVGIG (reference sequence). The ends lost 0 bases at V and 4 bases at J; junction bases unmatched: 7. The CDR3 region has the DNA TGTGCCTGGAGTGTAGGGACAGGCCCCAGCTATGGCTACACCTTC. Translation: CAWSVGTGPSYGYTF.

The chain joins TRBV4-1 to TRBJ1-2, with 9 bases identical to TRBD1. Germline CDR1 reads MGHRA; CDR2 reads YSYEKL. Trimming took 4 bases from V and 5 from J; bases not matched to a gene: 5. The CDR3 covers 14 residues. CDR3 nucleotides: TGCGCCAGCAGCCCGGGACAGGGATGGTATGGCTACACCTTC. This encodes CASSPGQGWYGYTF.

The chain links TRBV4-2 to TRBJ2-7; 11 nucleotides line up with TRBD2. This CDR3 has 15 amino acids. CDR1 and CDR2 (germline): LGHNA, YNFKEQ. Trimming at V came to 1 base and at J to 4 bases, leaving 3 bases not matched to a gene. This chain's CDR3 is CASSQGLAGPYEQYF. CDR3 in DNA: TGTGCCAGCAGCCAAGGACTAGCGGGACCTTACGAGCAGTACTTC.